This TCR beta chain comes out of a study of T cells in Graves' hyperthyroidism and ophthalmopathy. Researchers amplified the TCR beta CDR3 regions from RNA transcripts. A first-round RT-PCR of the TCR CDR3 used the HTBI primer set. TCRdb reprocessed the multiplex PCR reads with MiXCR, giving one entry per CDR3 protein. The sample consists of about 210,000 distinct CDR3 sequences, 15% to 20% of them appearing once. This clonotype was observed a few times. The material sequenced was blood. This TCR was sampled from a middle-aged man with Graves' hyperthyroidism.

CDR3 nucleotides: TGCGCCAGCAGCTTGGGACTAGCGGAACTCGACGAGCAGTACTTC. Residues: CASSLGLAELDEQYF. The rearrangement joins TRBV5-1 to TRBJ2-7, with TRBD2 matching 9 bases. With 0 bases clipped from V and 5 bases from J, the junction kept 6 bases outside the gene matches. This CDR3 spans 15 amino acids. CDR1 and CDR2 (germline): SGHRS, YFSETQ.